Listed here are 30 T cell receptor beta chains from one sample, sequenced in a study of PD-L1 blockade in urothelial cancer. Time point: pretreatment peripheral blood. Only in-frame clones appear in the TCRdb table, and some are missing; sequencing was by immunoSEQ multiplex PCR. The sample records about 85,000 clones, over 75% being singletons. This material consisted of PBMCs, taken around atezolizumab (anti-PD-L1) treatment. The receptors here all came from a man between 60 and 75 years old with urothelial cancer.

The gene calls are TRBV30 and TRBJ2-2; D ambiguous. CDR3 length: 10 residues. V lost 2 bases to trimming and J lost 14 bases, with 9 bases between them. Per the germline V gene, CDR1 is GTSNPN and CDR2 is SVGIG (reference sequence). The CDR3 coding sequence is TGTGCCTGGAGTACCCGGAGACTGTTTTTT. It translates to CAWSTRRLFF.

The CDR3 DNA reads as TGTGCCAGCAGCCCTAGCGGGGGGACGAACACCGGGGAGCTGTTTTTT. Encoded protein: CASSPSGGTNTGELFF. The J gene is TRBJ2-2, the V gene TRBV9, with 11 bases fitting TRBD2. The CDR3 loop spans 16 amino acids. The germline CDR1 and CDR2 sequences are SGDLS and YYNGEE. Trimming cost V 4 bases and J 0 bases; bases outside gene matches: 2.

The chain combines TRBV11-3 with TRBJ2-1, with TRBD1 matching over 7 bases. Per germline, CDR1 SGHNT and CDR2 YENEEA. The CDR3 runs to 15 residues. With V trimmed by 5 bases and J by 4 bases, 8 bases remained unmatched. In nucleotides, the CDR3 is TGTGCCAGCAGCGCAGGGACAGCAAATTACAATGAGCAGTTCTTC. This translates into CASSAGTANYNEQFF.

The rearrangement joins TRBV2 to TRBJ2-7; perhaps TRBD1 as D (6 bases). CDR1 is SNHLY and CDR2 is FYNNEI in the germline V gene. The CDR3 length is 14 residues. The ends were cut back, 3 bases at V and 4 bases at J, with 13 bases in the middle. The CDR3 here is CASSDSGELYEQYF. As DNA, the CDR3 is TGTGCCAGCAGTGATTCAGGGGAATTGTACGAGCAGTACTTC.

This clone occurred once. J is TRBJ1-6 and V is TRBV7-8, with D maybe TRBD1 (5 bases). This CDR3 contains 15 residues. V lost 5 bases to trimming and J lost 7 bases, with 15 bases between them. Looked up from germline, CDR1 is SGHVS and CDR2 is FQNEAQ. The CDR3 DNA reads as TGTGCCAGCAGCGTGAGTGGGGCTGGCAATTCACCCCTCCACTTT. Translated: CASSVSGAGNSPLHF.

As for this clone: An end of the junction differs from the germline gene, which may be a read error. CDR3 sequence (DNA): TGCGCCAGCAGCTTGAGGACTAGCAGCATAGATACGCAGTATTTT. Protein product: CASSLRTSSIDTQYF. This chain joins TRBV5-1 and TRBJ2-3; 8 bases line up with TRBD2. From germline, CDR1 is SGHRS and CDR2 YFSETQ. This CDR3 contains 15 residues.

This sequence joins TRBV9 and TRBJ1-1; D call uncertain. Germline CDR1 SGDLS, CDR2 YYNGEE. Trimming took 4 bases from V and 3 from J, leaving 13 bases between them. This CDR3 has 14 amino acids. Written as DNA, the CDR3 is TGTGCCAGCAGCTCGGGGTCCTGGGACACTGAAGCTTTCTTT. It codes for CASSSGSWDTEAFF.

This sequence joins TRBV7-8 and TRBJ2-7; D gene uncertain. The CDR3 has 15 residues. The V end was cut by 1 base, the J end by 4 bases, with 14 bases between. Germline loops: CDR1 SGHVS, CDR2 FQNEAQ. The CDR3 nucleotides read TGTGCCAGCAGCTTAGGATCTTTCTACAGATACGAGCAGTACTTC. This encodes CASSLGSFYRYEQYF.

The chain has TRBV10-3 and TRBJ2-7; TRBD2 matches at 7 bases. CDR1 ENHRY and CDR2 SYGVKD come from the germline V gene. Trimming took 4 bases from V and 0 from J; bases not matched to a gene: 6. The CDR3 contains 15 residues. The CDR3 spells CAISGLGGVSYEQYF. CDR3 sequence (DNA): TGTGCCATCAGTGGCCTGGGAGGGGTCTCCTACGAGCAGTACTTC.

The chain joins TRBV18 to TRBJ2-2; 9 nucleotides match TRBD2. The CDR3 runs to 16 residues. The V gene end was trimmed by 0 bases and the J gene end by 7 bases; junction bases not matched to a gene: 6. The germline gives CDR1 KGHSH, CDR2 LQKENI. CDR3 protein: CASSPPRGRAVGELFF. CDR3 DNA: TGTGCCAGCTCACCACCTCGCGGGAGGGCCGTCGGGGAGCTGTTTTTT.

V gene TRBV6-6 combines with J gene TRBJ2-1; TRBD2 matches at 15 bases. The CDR3 is made up of 13 amino acids. In germline, CDR1 is MNHNY, CDR2 SVGAGI (reference sequence). Losses at the gene ends were 11 bases for V and 10 bases for J; bases not matched to a gene: 6. The CDR3 here is CASQGTSGREQFF. CDR3 nucleotides: TGTGCCTCCCAGGGGACTAGCGGGAGGGAGCAGTTCTTC.

V gene TRBV5-1 combines with J gene TRBJ1-1; D is ambiguous. CDR1 is SGHRS, CDR2 YFSETQ, per germline. The CDR3 has 16 amino acids. V was clipped by 0 bases and J by 1 base, with 13 bases between them. CDR3 amino acids: CASSLDWATENTEAFF. The CDR3 nucleotides read TGCGCCAGCAGCTTGGATTGGGCGACGGAGAACACTGAAGCTTTCTTT.

The V call is TRBV20-1, the J call TRBJ2-1; D remains unclear. The CDR3 length is 11 residues. CDR1 is DFQATT and CDR2 is SNEGSKA in the germline V gene (reference sequence). V lost 6 bases, J lost 8 bases, and 11 bases lay in between. The CDR3 region is CSAPDNYEQFF. The CDR3 DNA sequence: TGCAGTGCCCCAGACAATTATGAGCAGTTCTTC.

This clone appeared once. This chain uses TRBV6-5 with TRBJ2-7; 7 bases are a match to TRBD2. Trimming at V came to 6 bases and at J to 5 bases, leaving 7 bases not matched to a gene. The CDR3 totals 13 residues. Germline V gene data show CDR1 as MNHEY and CDR2 as SVGAGI. The CDR3 nucleotides are TGTGCCAGCAGCCGGACTAGGTGGGACGAGCAGTACTTC. Translated: CASSRTRWDEQYF.

The chain employs TRBV29-1 and TRBJ2-7, with 7 bases identical to TRBD1. Germline V gene sequence: CDR1 SQVTM, CDR2 ANQGSEA. J lost 3 bases, V lost 6 bases, and 14 bases had no gene match. There are 15 residues in the CDR3. The CDR3 spells CSVLWTGAGYYEQYF. CDR3 in DNA: TGCAGCGTCCTCTGGACAGGCGCGGGTTACTACGAGCAGTACTTC.

The J gene is TRBJ2-1, the V gene TRBV9; 10 positions match TRBD2. Germline CDR1 is SGDLS and CDR2 is YYNGEE. CDR3 size: 16 residues. J gave up 7 bases and V 3 bases, and 10 bases lay outside the gene matches. The CDR3 loop reads CASSARPAGGGNEQFF. The CDR3 DNA follows: TGTGCCAGCAGCGCAAGGCCAGCGGGAGGGGGTAATGAGCAGTTCTTC.

The J gene is TRBJ2-5, the V gene TRBV5-1; 12 nucleotides line up with TRBD2. The CDR3 has 14 amino acids. The V gene's germline CDR1 is SGHRS and CDR2 YFSETQ. J gave up 6 bases and V 4 bases, and 4 bases lay outside the gene matches. The CDR3 region is CASSPSGGAKTQYF. The CDR3 DNA sequence: TGCGCCAGCAGCCCTAGCGGGGGGGCGAAGACCCAGTACTTC.

The CDR3 sequence is CAWSGGVTGGEKLFF. Written as DNA, the CDR3 is TGTGCCTGGAGCGGGGGGGTGACAGGGGGAGAAAAACTGTTTTTT. J is TRBJ1-4 and V is TRBV30, with 9 bases matching TRBD1. V lost 3 bases to trimming and J lost 8 bases; unmatched junction nucleotides: 10. The CDR3 is 15 amino acids. Germline assignment: CDR1 GTSNPN and CDR2 SVGIG (reference sequence).

The chain has TRBV10-3 and TRBJ2-3, with 12 bases that match TRBD2. V was pared by 5 bases and J by 2 bases, with 5 bases of the junction left unmatched. Germline V gene sequence: CDR1 ENHRY, CDR2 SYGVKD. There are 16 residues in the CDR3. CDR3: CAISQTSGGDTDTQYF. In nucleotides, the CDR3 is TGTGCCATCAGTCAGACTAGCGGGGGAGACACAGATACGCAGTATTTT.

This clone was detected once. The V and J genes are TRBV6-5 and TRBJ2-1, with D maybe TRBD2 (5 bases). V was pared by 2 bases and J by 2 bases, with 10 bases between. Germline CDR1 and CDR2: MNHEY and SVGAGI. There are 15 residues in the CDR3. CDR3 sequence (DNA): TGTGCCAGCAGTTACAGCGGCAGGCCCTACAATGAGCAGTTCTTC. It specifies CASSYSGRPYNEQFF.

This chain uses TRBV10-1 with TRBJ2-1; D might be TRBD2 (6 bases). Between the trimmed V and J ends, which lost 0 bases and 4 bases, there was a span of 16 bases. The CDR3 is made up of 17 amino acids. Germline assignment: CDR1 WNHNN and CDR2 SYGVQD (reference sequence). DNA of the CDR3: TGCGCCAGCAGTGAGTCGCGGGGCAGAAGCCTTTACAATGAGCAGTTCTTC. It translates to CASSESRGRSLYNEQFF.

This clone was picked up one time. Other DNA sequences within the sample encode an identical CDR3. The rearrangement joins TRBV19 to TRBJ2-3; 9 bases line up with TRBD2. J was trimmed by 1 base and V by 5 bases; bases with no gene match: 4. CDR1 is LNHDA, CDR2 SQIVND, per germline (reference sequence). The CDR3 loop spans 15 amino acids. CDR3 loop: CASSGREGGTDTQYF. The CDR3 DNA reads as TGTGCCAGTAGTGGGCGGGAGGGGGGCACAGATACGCAGTATTTT. The full variable domain, in which reference TRBV19 and TRBJ2-3 provide the parts outside the CDR3, is DGGITQSPKYLFRKEGQNVTLSCEQNLNHDAMYWYRQDPGQGLRLIYYSQIVNDFQKGDIAEGYSVSREKKESFPLTVTSAQKNPTAFYLCASSGREGGTDTQYFGPGTRLTVL.

The J gene is TRBJ2-1, the V gene TRBV6-6, with TRBD2 matching over 9 bases. V lost 3 bases, J lost 7 bases, and 10 bases stayed unmatched. CDR3 length equals 16 residues. Germline loops: CDR1 MNHNY, CDR2 SVGAGI (reference sequence). CDR3 coding DNA: TGTGCCAGCAGTTATGCGCGGGAGGGCCGGCAGAATGAGCAGTTCTTC. The encoded protein is CASSYAREGRQNEQFF.

This clone showed up just a few times. The rearrangement joins TRBV7-2 to TRBJ1-1, with 9 nucleotides matching TRBD1. The CDR3 is 17 residues long. CDR1 and CDR2 from the germline V gene are SGHTA and FQGNSA. V trimming: 5 bases; J trimming: 0 bases; junction bases outside the gene matches: 10. CDR3 in DNA: TGTGCCAGCAGCCAGATCGCGGGACAGGGCATGAACACTGAAGCTTTCTTT. This encodes CASSQIAGQGMNTEAFF.

This clone was found once. This CDR3 reads CASKPGQGLGYTF. The CDR3 coding sequence is TGTGCCAGCAAGCCGGGACAGGGTCTGGGCTACACCTTC. The rearrangement joins TRBV2 to TRBJ1-2; 9 bases are a match to TRBD1. This CDR3 comprises 13 residues. Germline V gives CDR1 SNHLY, CDR2 FYNNEI. The ends lost 7 bases at V and 8 bases at J; junction bases unmatched: 8.

In its sample, this clone was seen a few times. This sequence joins TRBV30 and TRBJ2-7, with 7 positions matching TRBD1. The germline V gene encodes CDR1 GTSNPN and CDR2 SVGIG (reference sequence). Unmatched junction bases numbered 7, after V lost 4 bases and J lost 1 base. This CDR3 region has 14 residues. This CDR3 is CAWTLGTVSYEQYF. The CDR3 DNA sequence: TGTGCCTGGACCTTGGGGACAGTTTCCTACGAGCAGTACTTC.

The genes are TRBV10-1 and TRBJ2-1; D ambiguous. Trimming removed 10 bases at V and 0 bases at J, with 25 bases between. The CDR3 runs to 18 residues. CDR1 and CDR2 from the germline V gene are WNHNN and SYGVQD (reference sequence). The CDR3 region is CATQLTTRGPSSYNEQFF. CDR3 in DNA: TGCGCCACGCAACTCACAACTCGTGGGCCGAGCTCCTACAATGAGCAGTTCTTC.

The V call is TRBV2, the J call TRBJ1-1, with 7 bases that match TRBD1. Trimming took 6 bases from V and 2 from J; bases not matched to a gene: 3. The CDR3 sequence is 13 residues long. The germline CDR1 and CDR2 sequences are SNHLY and FYNNEI. CDR3 sequence: CASRGQPNTEAFF. The CDR3 nucleotides read TGTGCCAGCAGGGGACAGCCCAACACTGAAGCTTTCTTT.

As to this clone: Other DNA sequences within the sample encode an identical CDR3. The chain joins TRBV6-5 to TRBJ1-1; D ambiguous. Germline loops: CDR1 MNHEY, CDR2 SVGAGI. The CDR3 is 11 residues long. Trimming removed 2 bases from V and 8 bases from J, with 6 bases in between. This CDR3 is CASSYRGEAFF. The CDR3 DNA follows: TGTGCCAGCAGTTACAGAGGGGAAGCTTTCTTT.

In DNA, the CDR3 is TGTGCCAGCAGTGAAGCGCGCGGAGGGAACCAGCCCCAGCATTTT. Translation: CASSEARGGNQPQHF. The chain has TRBV6-1 and TRBJ1-5, with D unclear. V was shortened by 0 bases and J by 7 bases, with 13 bases between the two germline ends. CDR3 size: 15 residues. Germline V gene lookup returns CDR1 MNHNS and CDR2 SASEGT.